The present TCR beta chain was sequenced within a study of blood T cell repertoires in COVID-19. Study as a whole: The United States, Italy and Spain provided the acute and convalescent COVID-19 samples. T cells, B-cell-depleted T cells, or PBMCs provided the cDNA or gDNA that served as material.

The CDR3 has 17 residues. V was clipped by 4 bases and J by 1 base; unmatched bases: 8. In germline, CDR1 is MNHEY, CDR2 SVGEGT. Original processing methods: Estimates of nucleated cell counts were drawn from the amplification of reference gene primers. Data came from immunoSEQ multiplex PCR; TCRdb stores just in-frame clones and leaves some out. V, J and clone size are those of that table, while D and trimming were read from the DNA. The data show tens of thousands of clones, around 88% seen once. This clone was found a few times. The sequence came from a human donor in a cohort sampled during active COVID-19. The rearrangement uses TRBV6-2 or TRBV6-3 and TRBJ2-1; 9 nucleotides align to TRBD2. The sample consisted of peripheral blood. This CDR3 is CASSLRPSGVSYNEQFF. DNA for the CDR3: TGTGCCAGCAGTTTACGGCCTAGCGGGGTTTCCTACAATGAGCAGTTCTTC.